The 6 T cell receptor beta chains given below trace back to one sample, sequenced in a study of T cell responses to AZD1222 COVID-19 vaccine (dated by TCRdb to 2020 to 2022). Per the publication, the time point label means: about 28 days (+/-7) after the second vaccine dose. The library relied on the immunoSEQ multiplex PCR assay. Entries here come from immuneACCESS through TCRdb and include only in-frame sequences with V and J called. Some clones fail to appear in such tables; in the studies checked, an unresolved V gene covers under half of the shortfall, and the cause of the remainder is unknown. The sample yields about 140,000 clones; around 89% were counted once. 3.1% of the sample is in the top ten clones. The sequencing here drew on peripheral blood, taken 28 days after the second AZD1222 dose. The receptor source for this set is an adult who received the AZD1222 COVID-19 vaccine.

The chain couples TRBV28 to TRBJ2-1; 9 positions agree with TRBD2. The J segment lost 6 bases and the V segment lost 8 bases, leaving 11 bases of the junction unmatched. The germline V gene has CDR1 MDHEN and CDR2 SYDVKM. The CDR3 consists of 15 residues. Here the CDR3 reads CASVSSGSRGNEQFF. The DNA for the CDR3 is TGTGCCAGCGTTAGTAGCGGGAGTAGGGGCAATGAGCAGTTCTTC. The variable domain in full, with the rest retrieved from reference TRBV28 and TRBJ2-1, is DVKVTQSSRYLVKRTGEKVFLECVQDMDHENMFWYRQDPGLGLRLIYFSYDVKMKEKGDIPEGYSVSREKKERFSLILESASTNQTSMYLCASVSSGSRGNEQFFGPGTRLTVL.

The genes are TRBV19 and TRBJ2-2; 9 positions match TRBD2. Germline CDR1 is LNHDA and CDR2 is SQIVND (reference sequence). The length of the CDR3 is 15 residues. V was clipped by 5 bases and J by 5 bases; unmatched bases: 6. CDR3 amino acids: CASSDPGLATGELFF. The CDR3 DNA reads TGTGCCAGTAGTGATCCGGGACTAGCAACCGGGGAGCTGTTTTTT.

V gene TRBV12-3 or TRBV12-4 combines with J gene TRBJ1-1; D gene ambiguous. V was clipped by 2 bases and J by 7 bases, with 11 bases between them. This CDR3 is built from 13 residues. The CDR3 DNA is TGTGCCAGCAGTTTACCGGGTCTGGGTGAAGCTTTCTTT. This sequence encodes CASSLPGLGEAFF.

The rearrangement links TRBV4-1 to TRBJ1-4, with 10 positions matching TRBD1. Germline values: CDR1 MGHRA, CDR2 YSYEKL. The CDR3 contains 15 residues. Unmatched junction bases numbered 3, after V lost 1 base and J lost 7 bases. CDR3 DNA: TGCGCCAGCAGCCAAGGGGACAGGGGAGTTGAAAAACTGTTTTTT. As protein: CASSQGDRGVEKLFF.

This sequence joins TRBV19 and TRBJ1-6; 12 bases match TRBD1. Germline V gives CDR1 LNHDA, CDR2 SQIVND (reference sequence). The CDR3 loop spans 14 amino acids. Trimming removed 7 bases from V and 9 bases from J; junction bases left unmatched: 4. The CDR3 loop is CASTLGQGASPLHF. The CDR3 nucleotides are TGTGCCAGTACCTTGGGACAGGGGGCTTCACCCCTCCACTTT.

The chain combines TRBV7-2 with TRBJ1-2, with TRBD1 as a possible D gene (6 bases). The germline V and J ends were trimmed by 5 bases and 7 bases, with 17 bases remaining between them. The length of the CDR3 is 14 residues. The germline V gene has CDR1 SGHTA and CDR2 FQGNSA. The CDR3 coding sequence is TGTGCCAGCAGCCTACCCAGGGGTCGGGGTGGCTACACCTTC. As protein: CASSLPRGRGGYTF.